The next 24 T cell receptor beta chains were all read from a single sample in a study of PD-1 blockade in classical Hodgkin lymphoma. As for time point: cycle 4 day 1 (C4D1), after 5 to 7 weeks of nivolumab. Each and every patient relapsed after autologous stem cell transplantation, and patients got differing brentuximab vedotin exposure. The assay was immunoSEQ multiplex PCR, and TCRdb's table has in-frame clones only and misses some. The repertoire holds around 13,000 clones, with roughly 80% as singletons. The sequenced sample was peripheral blood mononuclear cells (PBMCs), obtained before the fourth cycle of nivolumab. Receptors were obtained from a human donor with classical Hodgkin lymphoma.

Only a few counts were recorded for this clone. The chain recombines TRBV19 with TRBJ1-2, with D hard to call. The CDR3 loop spans 16 amino acids. Deletions cut 6 bases from V and 6 bases from J, with 23 bases between. Per germline, CDR1 LNHDA and CDR2 SQIVND (reference sequence). The CDR3 DNA is TGTGCCAGTAGGGTGGCAGGATCCCTCTCTGGTGATGGCTACACCTTC. Translated: CASRVAGSLSGDGYTF.

This clone occurred a few times. V gene TRBV27 combines with J gene TRBJ1-1; D is ambiguous. The germline V and J ends were trimmed by 2 bases and 5 bases, with 9 bases remaining between them. Germline V lookup: CDR1 MNHEY, CDR2 SMNVEV (reference sequence). The length of the CDR3 is 13 residues. CDR3 nucleotide sequence: TGTGCCAGCAGTTTAACGCGGGAGACTGAAGCTTTCTTT. Amino acids: CASSLTRETEAFF.

The V call is TRBV28, the J call TRBJ2-1, with 10 bases fitting TRBD2. This CDR3 is built from 20 residues. CDR1 is MDHEN, CDR2 SYDVKM, per germline. V lost 5 bases and J lost 4; bases outside the gene matches: 20. The CDR3, as DNA: TGTGCCAGCAGTGGAGAAAGCCTAGCGGGGGTTATCCTCGATTACAATGAGCAGTTCTTC. Encoded protein: CASSGESLAGVILDYNEQFF.

This chain joins TRBV28 and TRBJ1-2, with TRBD1 matching 8 bases. This CDR3 region has 12 residues. Germline V lookup: CDR1 MDHEN, CDR2 SYDVKM. The trim removed 6 bases at V and 7 bases at J, leaving 4 bases unmatched. The CDR3 loop reads CASSRQGSGYTF. The CDR3 DNA reads as TGTGCCAGCAGCCGACAGGGGTCTGGCTACACCTTC.

This clone was seen a handful of times. The chain is built from TRBV5-6 and TRBJ2-7; no clear D gene. V shed 2 bases and J shed 2 bases, with 5 bases lying between them. In germline, CDR1 is SGHDT, CDR2 YYEEEE. CDR3 length equals 12 residues. The CDR3 region has the DNA TGTGCCAGCAGCTTTACCCCCTACGAGCAGTACTTC. It yields the protein CASSFTPYEQYF.

The rearrangement links TRBV11-1 to TRBJ2-5, with D possibly being TRBD2 (6 bases). Germline assignment: CDR1 SGHAT and CDR2 FQDESV (reference sequence). The CDR3 loop spans 15 amino acids. Trimming took off 3 bases at V and 7 bases at J, with 18 bases between the two ends. CDR3 nucleotide sequence: TGTGCCAGCAGCTTTAGGCCGGCGGGGTCGGGGACCCAGTACTTC. Protein: CASSFRPAGSGTQYF.

The chain joins TRBV2 to TRBJ1-5, with unresolved D. The CDR3 totals 16 residues. In germline, CDR1 is SNHLY, CDR2 FYNNEI. V shed 4 bases and J shed 6 bases, with 19 bases lying between them. DNA for the CDR3: TGTGCCAGCAGTGCCTCTGGGAGGAGGGAGGGTCAGCCCCAGCATTTT. It translates to CASSASGRREGQPQHF.

The V and J genes are TRBV10-3 and TRBJ2-2; TRBD2 matches 9 bases. V lost 4 bases, J lost 6 bases, and 15 bases stayed unmatched. Germline lookup yields CDR1 ENHRY and CDR2 SYGVKD. The CDR3 spans 18 residues. CDR3 protein: CAISGFGGGALGAGELFF. CDR3 in DNA: TGTGCCATCAGTGGATTTGGCGGGGGGGCCCTAGGGGCCGGGGAGCTGTTTTTT.

This chain links TRBV30 with TRBJ2-3, with 9 bases matching TRBD1. V lost 4 bases, J lost 4 bases, and 9 bases stayed unmatched. Germline V gene lookup returns CDR1 GTSNPN and CDR2 SVGIG (reference sequence). The CDR3 runs 15 residues. Here the CDR3 reads CAWTRTGARADTQYF. CDR3 in DNA: TGTGCCTGGACTCGGACAGGGGCTAGGGCAGATACGCAGTATTTT. Based on the CDR3 plus reference TRBV30 and TRBJ2-3, the full variable domain is SQTIHQWPATLVQPVGSPLSLECTVEGTSNPNLYWYRQAAGRGLQLLFYSVGIGQISSEVPQNLSASRPQDRQFILSSKKLLLSDSGFYLCAWTRTGARADTQYFGPGTRLTVL.

The chain recombines TRBV7-3 with TRBJ2-3, with 11 positions matching TRBD1. This CDR3 has 14 amino acids. V trimming: 5 bases; J trimming: 4 bases; junction bases outside the gene matches: 2. Germline V gene data show CDR1 as SGHTA and CDR2 as FQGTGA. The CDR3 here is CASSRTGGPDTQYF. CDR3 sequence (DNA): TGTGCCAGCAGCCGGACAGGGGGCCCAGATACGCAGTATTTT.

This clone has just a few counts. The chain combines TRBV4-3 with TRBJ1-6; D unclear. CDR1 and CDR2 from the germline V gene are LGHNA and YSLEER. The CDR3 is 15 amino acids. The ends were cut back, 0 bases at V and 3 bases at J, with 6 bases in the middle. This CDR3 reads CASSQEGSYNSPLHF. The CDR3 DNA follows: TGCGCCAGCAGCCAAGAGGGGAGCTATAATTCACCCCTCCACTTT.

V is TRBV4-3 and J is TRBJ2-1, with TRBD2 matching over 13 bases. Unmatched junction bases numbered 3, after V lost 0 bases and J lost 7 bases. This CDR3 spans 16 amino acids. The germline CDR1 and CDR2 sequences are LGHNA and YSLEER. The CDR3 region is CASSQDPGLAGNEQFF. CDR3 DNA: TGCGCCAGCAGCCAAGATCCGGGACTAGCGGGGAATGAGCAGTTCTTC.

This chain uses TRBV28 with TRBJ1-6; D is unclear. V shed 4 bases and J shed 7 bases, with 11 bases lying between them. The germline V gene encodes CDR1 MDHEN and CDR2 SYDVKM. This CDR3 has 14 residues. In nucleotides, the CDR3 is TGTGCCAGCAGTTCTCGGGGTCTCAATTCACCCCTCCACTTT. Protein sequence: CASSSRGLNSPLHF.

V and J are TRBV12-5 and TRBJ1-1, with no clear D. Per germline, CDR1 LGHNT and CDR2 FRNRAP. The ends were cut back, 2 bases at V and 5 bases at J, with 6 bases in the middle. The CDR3 length is 12 residues. The CDR3 here is CASGLLATEAFF. Here the CDR3 DNA reads TGTGCTAGTGGTTTGCTTGCTACTGAAGCTTTCTTT.

V usage is TRBV11-2 and J usage is TRBJ2-3, with TRBD1 matching 9 bases. Germline lookup yields CDR1 SGHAT and CDR2 FQNNGV. The CDR3 has 15 amino acids. V trimming: 5 bases; J trimming: 3 bases; junction bases outside the gene matches: 6. CDR3 loop: CASSRGQGRTDTQYF. The CDR3 DNA follows: TGTGCCAGCAGCCGGGGACAGGGAAGGACAGATACGCAGTATTTT.

This chain connects TRBV2 to TRBJ2-2; TRBD2 aligns across 7 bases. V shed 7 bases, J shed 6 bases, and the junction held 11 bases outside the gene matches. The length of the CDR3 is 15 residues. CDR1 SNHLY and CDR2 FYNNEI come from the germline V gene. The CDR3 spells CASTGLVGGSGELFF. In DNA form, the CDR3 reads TGTGCCAGCACCGGACTAGTCGGGGGATCCGGGGAGCTGTTTTTT. The whole variable domain, filled in from reference TRBV2 and TRBJ2-2, reads EPEVTQTPSHQVTQMGQEVILRCVPISNHLYFYWYRQILGQKVEFLVSFYNNEISEKSEIFDDQFSVERPDGSNFTLKIRSTKLEDSAMYFCASTGLVGGSGELFFGEGSRLTVL.

This sequence joins TRBV6-4 and TRBJ1-6; maybe TRBD1 (5 bases). The germline V gene encodes CDR1 MRHNA and CDR2 SNTAGT. Trimming cost V 7 bases and J 14 bases, with 15 bases left between them. The CDR3 consists of 12 residues. The CDR3 spells CASTERGITLHF. The CDR3 DNA sequence: TGTGCCAGCACCGAGCGGGGGATCACCCTCCACTTT.

This chain links TRBV30 with TRBJ1-2; no clear D gene. V lost 0 bases and J 2 bases, leaving 22 bases between the germline ends. The CDR3 is 18 amino acids. The germline CDR1 and CDR2 sequences are GTSNPN and SVGIG (reference sequence). CDR3 sequence (DNA): TGTGCCTGGAGTGTAATCGGATTTAACGAGAGGAGGAACTATGGCTACACCTTC. Protein: CAWSVIGFNERRNYGYTF.

This chain joins TRBV4-3 and TRBJ2-7; D is ambiguous. Trimming removed 0 bases from V and 2 bases from J, with 8 bases in between. The CDR3 extends over 14 amino acids. CDR1 is LGHNA and CDR2 is YSLEER in the germline V gene. CDR3 region: CASSQERNAYEQYF. CDR3 in DNA: TGCGCCAGCAGCCAAGAACGGAACGCCTACGAGCAGTACTTC.

J is TRBJ1-5 and V is TRBV6-4; TRBD1 matches at 9 bases. V shed 0 bases, J shed 2 bases, and the junction held 8 bases outside the gene matches. Germline V gene sequence: CDR1 MRHNA, CDR2 SNTAGT. The CDR3 runs to 18 residues. CDR3 amino acids: CASSDSNRGRDGNQPQHF. CDR3 bases: TGTGCCAGCAGTGACTCGAACAGGGGGCGCGATGGCAATCAGCCCCAGCATTTT.

The rearrangement joins TRBV2 to TRBJ2-7, with a tentative D call TRBD2 (7 bases). CDR3 length: 12 amino acids. Germline lookup yields CDR1 SNHLY and CDR2 FYNNEI. Trimming took 8 bases from V and 1 from J, leaving 9 bases between them. The CDR3 protein is CASGGASYEQYF. The CDR3 DNA reads as TGTGCCAGCGGGGGGGCATCCTACGAGCAGTACTTC.

This chain joins TRBV7-9 and TRBJ2-2; 8 positions agree with TRBD2. The CDR3 consists of 17 residues. The J segment lost 4 bases and the V segment lost 5 bases, leaving 12 bases of the junction unmatched. Looked up from germline, CDR1 is SEHNR and CDR2 is FQNEAQ (reference sequence). CDR3 protein: CASSARGGTRGTGELFF. DNA for the CDR3: TGTGCCAGCAGCGCCAGGGGAGGGACTAGGGGCACCGGGGAGCTGTTTTTT.

This clone was detected once. This chain links TRBV5-6 with TRBJ2-5, with no clear D. The germline V gene encodes CDR1 SGHDT and CDR2 YYEEEE. This CDR3 contains 14 residues. Trimming pared 3 bases from V and 5 bases from J, leaving 14 bases between. The CDR3, as DNA: TGTGCCAGCAGCTCTTCAAGGGTGGTGGAGACCCAGTACTTC. Translating gives CASSSSRVVETQYF.

The chain has TRBV2 and TRBJ1-6; the D is unclear. The V end was cut by 8 bases, the J end by 9 bases, with 23 bases between. CDR3 length: 16 amino acids. Germline CDR1 SNHLY, CDR2 FYNNEI. The CDR3 nucleotides are TGTGCCAGCTACCGCCAAGGAGGAGGGAAAGGTTCACCCCTCCACTTT. This codes for CASYRQGGGKGSPLHF. The variable domain in full, completed from reference TRBV2 and TRBJ1-6, reads EPEVTQTPSHQVTQMGQEVILRCVPISNHLYFYWYRQILGQKVEFLVSFYNNEISEKSEIFDDQFSVERPDGSNFTLKIRSTKLEDSAMYFCASYRQGGGKGSPLHFGNGTRLTVT.